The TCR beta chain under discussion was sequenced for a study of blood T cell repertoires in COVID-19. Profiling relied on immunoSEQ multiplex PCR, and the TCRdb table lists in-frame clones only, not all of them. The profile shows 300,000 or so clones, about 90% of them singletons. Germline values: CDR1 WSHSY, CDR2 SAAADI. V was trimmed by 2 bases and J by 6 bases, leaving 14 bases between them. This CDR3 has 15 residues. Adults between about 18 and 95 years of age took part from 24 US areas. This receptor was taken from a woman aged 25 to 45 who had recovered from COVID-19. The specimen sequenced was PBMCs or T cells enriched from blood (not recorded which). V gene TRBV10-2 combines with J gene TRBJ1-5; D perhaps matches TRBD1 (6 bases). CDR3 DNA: TGCGCCAGCAGTGAGACGAGGGGAGGGGGTCAGCCCCAGCATTTT. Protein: CASSETRGGGQPQHF.